These 14 T cell receptor beta chains came from one sample sequenced in a study of blood T cell repertoires in COVID-19. TCRdb's table, derived via immunoSEQ multiplex PCR, lists solely in-frame clones and lacks some. The sample includes about 310,000 clones, around 87% of them seen just once. What was sequenced was peripheral blood. Receptor source: a woman aged 40 to 55 with COVID-19, enrolled during active disease.

The chain is built from TRBV6-5 and TRBJ2-7; D is possibly TRBD1 (6 bases). The length of the CDR3 is 15 residues. Germline-derived CDR1 and CDR2 are MNHEY and SVGAGI. V was shortened by 5 bases and J by 3 bases, with 17 bases between the two germline ends. The CDR3 region is CASSIREGEGYEQYF. CDR3 nucleotides: TGTGCCAGCAGTATCCGAGAGGGGGAAGGCTACGAGCAGTACTTC.

This clone occurred once. The DNA for the CDR3 is TGTGCCAGCAGTTGGACCCATACAGGGAAGTCAGGTGGCTACACCTTC. This gives the protein CASSWTHTGKSGGYTF. The V call is TRBV28, the J call TRBJ1-2, with D possibly TRBD1 on 6 matching bases. The CDR3 sequence is 16 residues long. V was shortened by 4 bases and J by 7 bases, with 22 bases between the two germline ends. CDR1 is MDHEN, CDR2 SYDVKM, per germline.

The chain combines TRBV4-2 with TRBJ1-2, with a tentative D call TRBD1 (6 bases). The germline gives CDR1 LGHNA, CDR2 YNFKEQ. Trimming took 0 bases from V and 6 from J, leaving 17 bases between them. This CDR3 region has 16 residues. The CDR3 DNA reads TGTGCCAGCAGCCAAGATAGGGGATCGGCAGGGGATGGCTACACCTTC. Its protein product is CASSQDRGSAGDGYTF.

The chain has TRBV30 and TRBJ2-2, with D possibly TRBD1 on 7 matching bases. Between the trimmed V and J ends, which lost 3 bases and 3 bases, there was a span of 8 bases. CDR1 is GTSNPN, CDR2 SVGIG, per germline (reference sequence). The CDR3 contains 13 residues. CDR3 coding DNA: TGTGCCTGGAGCAGGGGGGACACCGGGGAGCTGTTTTTT. Its translation is CAWSRGDTGELFF.

The V call is TRBV6-5, the J call TRBJ1-5, with 7 bases identical to TRBD1. CDR1 is MNHEY, CDR2 SVGAGI, per germline. The CDR3 is 15 residues long. J gave up 4 bases and V 7 bases, and 10 bases lay outside the gene matches. CDR3 nucleotides: TGTGCCAGCAAGCTGAGGACAGGCTTTAATCAGCCCCAGCATTTT. Its translation: CASKLRTGFNQPQHF.

The chain carries TRBV19 and TRBJ1-5; D gene unclear. Trimming shortened V by 0 bases and J by 7 bases, and 19 bases separated the two germline ends. This CDR3 contains 17 residues. Germline assignment: CDR1 LNHDA and CDR2 SQIVND (reference sequence). Here the CDR3 reads CASSIDLEGGEGQPQHF. The CDR3 bases are TGTGCCAGTAGTATAGATCTTGAGGGAGGCGAGGGCCAGCCCCAGCATTTT.

V is TRBV14 and J is TRBJ2-1; D is undetermined. Deletions cut 2 bases from V and 4 bases from J, with 6 bases between. The CDR3 consists of 13 residues. Germline V CDR1 and CDR2: SGHDN, FVKESK. The CDR3 sequence is CASSQSLYNEQFF. DNA for the CDR3: TGTGCCAGCAGCCAATCCTTATACAATGAGCAGTTCTTC. The full variable domain, completed using reference TRBV14 and TRBJ2-1, is EAGVTQFPSHSVIEKGQTVTLRCDPISGHDNLYWYRRVMGKEIKFLLHFVKESKQDESGMPNNRFLAERTGGTYSTLKVQPAELEDSGVYFCASSQSLYNEQFFGPGTRLTVL.

The J gene is TRBJ1-5, the V gene TRBV28; 7 bases map to TRBD1. The CDR3 contains 15 residues. From germline, CDR1 is MDHEN and CDR2 SYDVKM. V shed 5 bases and J 6 bases; nucleotides not matched to a gene: 10. The CDR3 reads CASSIPDREGQPQHF. Written as DNA, the CDR3 is TGTGCCAGCAGTATCCCCGACAGGGAAGGTCAGCCCCAGCATTTT.

In its sample, this clone was seen a few times. The V call is TRBV6-5, the J call TRBJ1-2; no reliable D call. The CDR3 sequence is 12 residues long. CDR1 and CDR2 (germline): MNHEY, SVGAGI. V was clipped by 7 bases and J by 7 bases, with 13 bases between them. The CDR3 DNA sequence: TGTGCCAGCACGGCAGGTCCCATTGGCTACACCTTC. Translation gives CASTAGPIGYTF.

The V call is TRBV2, the J call TRBJ1-1, with 8 positions matching TRBD1. CDR3 length: 14 amino acids. Losses at the gene ends were 6 bases for V and 4 bases for J; bases not matched to a gene: 7. Germline lookup yields CDR1 SNHLY and CDR2 FYNNEI. The CDR3 nucleotides are TGTGCCAGCAGGGAGACAGGGGCGAGCACTGAAGCTTTCTTT. Its translation is CASRETGASTEAFF.

The chain's CDR3 is CASSQETNRANYGYTF. CDR3 bases: TGTGCCAGCAGCCAAGAGACTAACAGAGCTAACTATGGCTACACCTTC. V and J are TRBV3-1 (or the pseudogene TRBV3-2) and TRBJ1-2; D gene unclear. This CDR3 spans 16 amino acids. V was pared by 0 bases and J by 0 bases, with 11 bases between. Germline loops: CDR1 LGHDT, CDR2 YNNKEL (reference sequence).

The rearrangement joins TRBV19 to TRBJ2-1, with TRBD2 matching 8 bases. Germline V gene sequence: CDR1 LNHDA, CDR2 SQIVND (reference sequence). After removal of 5 bases from V and 6 bases from J, the junction contained 9 bases not matched to a gene. CDR3 size: 15 residues. Here the CDR3 DNA reads TGTGCCAGTAGTCCTCCGGGACTAGATGGCAATGAGCAGTTCTTC. It specifies CASSPPGLDGNEQFF.

Here the CDR3 DNA reads TGTGCCAGCAGCGACTTCGACAACTATGGCTACACCTTC. Translating it yields CASSDFDNYGYTF. The V call is TRBV19, the J call TRBJ1-2, with D hard to call. Germline V gives CDR1 LNHDA, CDR2 SQIVND (reference sequence). This CDR3 contains 13 residues. V was pared by 9 bases and J by 2 bases, with 13 bases between.

This clone was observed once. CDR3 sequence reads: CASSVAPETGNTIYF. CDR3 sequence (DNA): TGTGCCAGCAGCGTAGCTCCAGAAACTGGAAACACCATATATTTT. The V call is TRBV9, the J call TRBJ1-3; no clear D. Between the trimmed V and J ends, which lost 0 bases and 2 bases, there was a span of 9 bases. Germline V gives CDR1 SGDLS, CDR2 YYNGEE. The CDR3 is made up of 15 amino acids.